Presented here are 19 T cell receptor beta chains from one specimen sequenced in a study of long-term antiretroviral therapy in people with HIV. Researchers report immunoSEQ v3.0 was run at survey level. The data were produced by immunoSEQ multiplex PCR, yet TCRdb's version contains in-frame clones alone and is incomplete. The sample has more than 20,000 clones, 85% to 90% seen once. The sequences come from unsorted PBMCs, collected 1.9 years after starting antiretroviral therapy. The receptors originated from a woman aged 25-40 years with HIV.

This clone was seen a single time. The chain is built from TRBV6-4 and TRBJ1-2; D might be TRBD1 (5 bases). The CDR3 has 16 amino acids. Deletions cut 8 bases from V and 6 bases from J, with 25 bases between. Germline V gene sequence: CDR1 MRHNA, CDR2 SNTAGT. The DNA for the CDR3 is TGTGCCAGCCCACACCTACAGGATAGTGCCGGGGATGGCTACACCTTC. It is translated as CASPHLQDSAGDGYTF.

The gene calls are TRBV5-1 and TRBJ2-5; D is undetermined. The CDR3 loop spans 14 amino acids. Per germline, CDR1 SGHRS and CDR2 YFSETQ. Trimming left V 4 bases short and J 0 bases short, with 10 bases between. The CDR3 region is CASSPWADQETQYF. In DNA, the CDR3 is TGCGCCAGCAGCCCCTGGGCGGACCAAGAGACCCAGTACTTC.

The CDR3 DNA reads as TGCAGCGTTGACAGCACCCCCAATGAGCAGTTCTTC. It encodes CSVDSTPNEQFF. This chain connects TRBV29-1 to TRBJ2-1; D gene uncertain. Per germline, CDR1 SQVTM and CDR2 ANQGSEA. This CDR3 has 12 amino acids. Trimming took off 3 bases at V and 6 bases at J, with 9 bases between the two ends.

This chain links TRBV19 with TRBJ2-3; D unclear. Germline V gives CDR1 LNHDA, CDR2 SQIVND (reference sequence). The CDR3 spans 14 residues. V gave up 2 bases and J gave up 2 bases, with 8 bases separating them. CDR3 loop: CASSIRLITDTQYF. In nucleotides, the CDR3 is TGTGCCAGTAGTATAAGGCTTATCACAGATACGCAGTATTTT.

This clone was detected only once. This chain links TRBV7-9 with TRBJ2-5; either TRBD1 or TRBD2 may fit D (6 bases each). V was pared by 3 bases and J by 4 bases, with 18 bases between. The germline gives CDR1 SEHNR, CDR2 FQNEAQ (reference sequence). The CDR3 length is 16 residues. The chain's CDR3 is CASSFSLVRGPETQYF. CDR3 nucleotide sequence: TGTGCCAGCAGCTTTTCCCTCGTCCGGGGGCCAGAGACCCAGTACTTC.

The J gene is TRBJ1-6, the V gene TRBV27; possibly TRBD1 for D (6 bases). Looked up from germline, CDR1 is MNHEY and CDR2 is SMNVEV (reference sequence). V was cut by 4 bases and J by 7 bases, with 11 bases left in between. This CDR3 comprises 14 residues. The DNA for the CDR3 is TGTGCCAGCAGTTGGTCAGGGGCGAATTCACCCCTCCACTTT. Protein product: CASSWSGANSPLHF.

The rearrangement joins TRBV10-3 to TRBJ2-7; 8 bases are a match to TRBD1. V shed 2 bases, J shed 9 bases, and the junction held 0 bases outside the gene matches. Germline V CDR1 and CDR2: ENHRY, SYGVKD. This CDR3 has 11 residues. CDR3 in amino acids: CAISETGGQYF. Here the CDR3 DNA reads TGTGCCATCAGTGAGACAGGGGGGCAGTACTTC.

CDR3 protein: CASSQGGTASYEQYF. The CDR3 nucleotides read TGTGCCAGCAGCCAAGGAGGGACAGCCTCCTACGAGCAGTACTTC. The gene calls are TRBV4-2 and TRBJ2-7; 7 bases are shared with TRBD1. Per the germline V gene, CDR1 is LGHNA and CDR2 is YNFKEQ. With 1 base clipped from V and 0 bases from J, the junction kept 3 bases outside the gene matches. The CDR3 is 15 amino acids.

The CDR3, as DNA: TGCGCCAGCAGCTTGGGGTCCGGGACGCCTACCGGGGGCTACACCTTC. Its translation: CASSLGSGTPTGGYTF. The V and J genes are TRBV5-1 and TRBJ1-2; the D gene is possibly TRBD1 (5 bases). Trimming left V 0 bases short and J 8 bases short, with 20 bases between. The CDR3 extends over 16 amino acids. Germline V gives CDR1 SGHRS, CDR2 YFSETQ.

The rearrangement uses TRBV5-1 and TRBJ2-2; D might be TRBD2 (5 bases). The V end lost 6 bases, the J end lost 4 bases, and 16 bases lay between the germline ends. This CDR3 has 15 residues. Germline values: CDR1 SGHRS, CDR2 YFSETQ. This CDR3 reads CASTTEGPFTGELFF. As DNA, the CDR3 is TGCGCCAGCACCACTGAGGGTCCTTTCACCGGGGAGCTGTTTTTT.

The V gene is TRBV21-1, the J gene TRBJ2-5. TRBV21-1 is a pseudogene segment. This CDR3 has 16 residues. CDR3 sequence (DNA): TGTGCCAGCAGCAATAACCCGGGACCGGTACAAGAGACCCAGTACTTC. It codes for CASSNNPGPVQETQYF.

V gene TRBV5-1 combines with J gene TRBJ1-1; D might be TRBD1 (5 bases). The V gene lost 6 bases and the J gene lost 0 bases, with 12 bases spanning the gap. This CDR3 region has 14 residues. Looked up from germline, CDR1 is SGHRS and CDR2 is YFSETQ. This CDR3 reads CASNSGDLNTEAFF. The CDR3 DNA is TGCGCCAGCAACTCCGGGGACCTGAACACTGAAGCTTTCTTT.

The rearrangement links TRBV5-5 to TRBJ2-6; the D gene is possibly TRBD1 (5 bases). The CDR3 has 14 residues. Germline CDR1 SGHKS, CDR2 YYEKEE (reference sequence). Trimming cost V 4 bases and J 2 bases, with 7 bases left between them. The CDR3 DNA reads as TGTGCCAGCAGCCTGACAGCTGGGGCCAACGTCCTGACTTTC. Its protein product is CASSLTAGANVLTF.

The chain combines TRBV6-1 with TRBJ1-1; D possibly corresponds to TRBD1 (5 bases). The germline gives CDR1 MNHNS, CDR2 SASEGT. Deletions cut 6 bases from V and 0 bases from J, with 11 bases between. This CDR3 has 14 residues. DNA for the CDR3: TGTGCCAGCAGCTATACAGGAATGAACACTGAAGCTTTCTTT. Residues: CASSYTGMNTEAFF.

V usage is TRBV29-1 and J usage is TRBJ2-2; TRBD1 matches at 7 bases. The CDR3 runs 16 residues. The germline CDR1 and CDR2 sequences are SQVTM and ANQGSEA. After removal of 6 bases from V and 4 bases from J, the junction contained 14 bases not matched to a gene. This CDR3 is CSVILRGRSGTGELFF. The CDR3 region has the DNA TGCAGCGTCATATTAAGGGGGCGTAGTGGCACCGGGGAGCTGTTTTTT.

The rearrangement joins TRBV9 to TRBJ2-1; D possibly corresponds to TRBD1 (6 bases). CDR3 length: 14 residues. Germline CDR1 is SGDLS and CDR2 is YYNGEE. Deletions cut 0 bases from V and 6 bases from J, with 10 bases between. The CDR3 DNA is TGTGCCAGCAGCGTAGGGGGACACCTCAATGAGCAGTTCTTC. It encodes CASSVGGHLNEQFF.

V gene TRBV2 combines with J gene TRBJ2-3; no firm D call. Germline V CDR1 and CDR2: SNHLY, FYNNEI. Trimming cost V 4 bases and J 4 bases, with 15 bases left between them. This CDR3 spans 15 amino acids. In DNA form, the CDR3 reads TGTGCCAGCAGTGGGAGCCGATATGATCCAGATACGCAGTATTTT. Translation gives CASSGSRYDPDTQYF.

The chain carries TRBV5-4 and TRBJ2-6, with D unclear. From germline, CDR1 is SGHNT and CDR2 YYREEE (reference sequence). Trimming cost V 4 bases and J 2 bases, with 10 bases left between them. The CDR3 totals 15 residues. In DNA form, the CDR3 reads TGTGCCAGCAGCCCCAAAGTAACTGGGGCCAACGTCCTGACTTTC. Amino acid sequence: CASSPKVTGANVLTF.

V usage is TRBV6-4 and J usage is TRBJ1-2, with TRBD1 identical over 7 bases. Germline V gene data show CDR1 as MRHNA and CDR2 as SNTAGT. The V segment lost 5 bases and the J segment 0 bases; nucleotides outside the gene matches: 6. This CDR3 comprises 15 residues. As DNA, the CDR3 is TGTGCCAGCAGTCCCGGGACAGCGACTAACTATGGCTACACCTTC. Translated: CASSPGTATNYGYTF.